The rows below give T cell receptor beta chains drawn from one sample of a study of blood T cell repertoires in COVID-19. Assay used: immunoSEQ multiplex PCR; TCRdb lists only in-frame clones, some missing. The data contain more than 200,000 clones, roughly 80% of them singletons. The sample taken for sequencing was peripheral blood. The receptors originated from a man aged 55 to 69 with acute or convalescent COVID-19. Each CDR3 is given with its conserved first and last residue. A D gene is named only where the DNA matches it firmly. Clone size appears in some rows only: once, few, many, or a class for an expanded clone.

D gene | J gene | clone size | V gene | CDR3 DNA | CDR3 protein
TRBD1 | TRBJ1-4 | . | TRBV4-2 | TGTGCCAGCAGCCACGGACAGGGGGGAAATGAAAAACTGTTTTTT | CASSHGQGGNEKLFF
. | TRBJ1-6 | . | TRBV7-8 | TGTGCCAGCAGCTATCGCGGCCAAGTGAATTCACCCCTCCACTTT | CASSYRGQVNSPLHF
TRBD1 | TRBJ2-3 | . | TRBV7-3 | TGTGCCAGCAGCCTAGACAGCGACAGGGGGCGAACAGATACGCAGTATTTT | CASSLDSDRGRTDTQYF
. | TRBJ1-4 | . | TRBV7-2 | TGTGCCAGCAGCTTAGCGGGACGCGGGGTTGGAACTAATGAAAAACTGTTTTTT | CASSLAGRGVGTNEKLFF
. | TRBJ2-7 | . | TRBV6-2/TRBV6-3 | TGTGCCAGCAGCCCTGGTGAGGGGGGGACCGAGCAGTACTTC | CASSPGEGGTEQYF
TRBD2 | TRBJ2-2 | . | TRBV7-2 | TGTGCCAGCAGCTTCATCCCCCTAGCGGGAGTGAACAGGGAGCTGTTTTTT | CASSFIPLAGVNRELFF
TRBD1 | TRBJ2-2 | . | TRBV5-4 | TGTGCCAGCAGCTCCCGACAGGGGGCGCACACCGGGGAGCTGTTTTTT | CASSSRQGAHTGELFF
. | TRBJ2-7 | few | TRBV11-2 | TGTGCCAGCAGCCCAGGGTGGAGTAACTACGAGCAGTACTTC | CASSPGWSNYEQYF
. | TRBJ2-5 | . | TRBV7-2 | TGTGCCAGCAGCTCGTACCAAGAGACCCAGTACTTC | CASSSYQETQYF
. | TRBJ1-6 | few | TRBV28 | TGTGCCAGCCGTTCCCAACAGGGCCCTCATAATTCACCCCTCCACTTT | CASRSQQGPHNSPLHF
. | TRBJ2-6 | . | TRBV6-1 | TGTGCCAGCAGTGAGGGCCGTACTGGGGCCAACGTCCTGACTTTC | CASSEGRTGANVLTF
. | TRBJ1-1 | . | TRBV2 | TGTGCCAGCACCCGGGGGGATGCATTGAACACTGAAGCTTTCTTT | CASTRGDALNTEAFF
. | TRBJ2-1 | . | TRBV28 | TGTGCCAGCAGTTTATATGGGCAGGGGTACAATGAGCAGTTCTTC | CASSLYGQGYNEQFF
. | TRBJ2-5 | few | TRBV4-3 | TGCGCCAGCAGCCAAATGACAGGCCAAGAGACCCAGTACTTC | CASSQMTGQETQYF
TRBD1 | TRBJ2-2 | . | TRBV5-1 | TGCGCCAGCAGCTTGGCCGGGACAGGCTTGACTTGGGAGCTGTTTTTT | CASSLAGTGLTWELFF
TRBD1 | TRBJ2-3 | . | TRBV19 | TGTGCCAGTAGTATAGCGGGACAGGGCCCAGATACGCAGTATTTT | CASSIAGQGPDTQYF
. | TRBJ1-4 | . | TRBV7-2 | TGTGCCAGCAGCTTAGACGGGTTGGCTAATGAAAAACTGTTTTTT | CASSLDGLANEKLFF
. | TRBJ1-1 | . | TRBV30 | TGTGCCTGGAGTGTTCGGGGAACCCTGAACACTGAAGCTTTCTTT | CAWSVRGTLNTEAFF
. | TRBJ2-3 | . | TRBV7-2 | TGTGCCAGCAGCTTAGCGCGCGCAGGGCAGTATTTT | CASSLARAGQYF
. | TRBJ1-5 | . | TRBV6-1 | TGTGCCAGCAGTGACTATGGAGTTCGGAGTGGCAATCAGCCCCAGCATTTT | CASSDYGVRSGNQPQHF
. | TRBJ1-1 | . | TRBV2 | TGTGCCAGCAGGATAAGAGACATGAACACTGAAGCTTTCTTT | CASRIRDMNTEAFF
TRBD2 | TRBJ2-2 | . | TRBV5-1 | TGCGCCAGCAGCTTTATGACTAGCGGGAGAAGTGGGGAGCTGTTTTTT | CASSFMTSGRSGELFF
TRBD1 | TRBJ1-2 | . | TRBV6-5 | TGTGCCAGCACTTCTCTTGGACAGGGCTATGGCTACACCTTC | CASTSLGQGYGYTF
TRBD1 | TRBJ1-2 | . | TRBV6-5 | TGTGCCAGCAGGGGGGACAGCTATGGCTACACCTTC | CASRGDSYGYTF
. | TRBJ1-1 | once | TRBV9 | TGTGCCAGCAGCGTAGGGCAGGGGAACACTGAAGCTTTCTTT | CASSVGQGNTEAFF
. | TRBJ1-2 | . | TRBV14 | TGTGCCAGCAGCCAAGGTATAGGGGCCTATGGCTACACCTTC | CASSQGIGAYGYTF
. | TRBJ1-1 | . | TRBV9 | TGTGCCAGCAGCGTAGGGTCCCCAGCGGAACCGAACACTGAAGCTTTCTTT | CASSVGSPAEPNTEAFF
. | TRBJ2-3 | . | TRBV7-6 | TGTGCCAGCAGCAAGACGGGAGACGGCACAGATACGCAGTATTTT | CASSKTGDGTDTQYF
TRBD2 | TRBJ2-7 | few | TRBV7-8 | TGTGCCAGCAGCTTAGCGCGGACTAGCTACGAGCAGTACTTC | CASSLARTSYEQYF
TRBD2 | TRBJ2-3 | . | TRBV6-5 | TGTGCCAGCAGTACCCGACTAGCGGATACGCAGTATTTT | CASSTRLADTQYF
TRBD2 | TRBJ2-1 | . | TRBV7-8 | TGTGCCAGCAGCTCGAAAACCGGGACTAGCGGGAGTCGCGATGAGCAGTTCTTC | CASSSKTGTSGSRDEQFF
TRBD1 | TRBJ2-7 | . | TRBV27 | TGTGCCAGCAGCCGGGGACAGGGTGGGTACGAGCAGTACTTC | CASSRGQGGYEQYF
. | TRBJ1-2 | . | TRBV3-1/TRBV3-2 | TGTGCCAGCAGCCAGGCTACCACAGGTGGCTACACCTTC | CASSQATTGGYTF
. | TRBJ2-1 | once | TRBV20-1 | TGCAGTGCTAGTGGCCGTAGCTCCTACAATGAGCAGTTCTTC | CSASGRSSYNEQFF
. | TRBJ1-3 | once | TRBV28 | TGTGCCAGCAGCCCCTGGAGGTTAACTGGAAACACCATATATTTT | CASSPWRLTGNTIYF
. | TRBJ1-3 | . | TRBV30 | TGTGCCTGGAGATTAGCAGGGGTTGGAAACACCATATATTTT | CAWRLAGVGNTIYF
. | TRBJ2-4 | few | TRBV5-6 | TGTGCCAGCAGCTTGGACAGGAACATTCAGTACTTC | CASSLDRNIQYF
. | TRBJ2-7 | . | TRBV5-4 | TGTGCCAGCAGTCCCCGACGGAGTTTTGGCTCCTACGAGCAGTACTTC | CASSPRRSFGSYEQYF
TRBD1 | TRBJ1-4 | . | TRBV4-1 | TGCGCCAGCAGCCAAGGTATCGACAGGGGTGCTAATGAAAAACTGTTTTTT | CASSQGIDRGANEKLFF
. | TRBJ2-3 | . | TRBV24-1 | TGTGCCACCAGAGGGGGGGAGACAGATACGCAGTATTTT | CATRGGETDTQYF
. | TRBJ2-7 | . | TRBV29-1 | TGCAGCGTTGAAGGGCAGGGTCGTGGCTACGAGCAGTACTTC | CSVEGQGRGYEQYF
. | TRBJ1-3 | . | TRBV7-6 | TGTGCCAGCAGCTTAGGCGCGCGGGCCTCTGGAAACACCATATATTTT | CASSLGARASGNTIYF
. | TRBJ1-2 | once | TRBV5-1 | TGCGCCAGCAGCTTGGCCCCCGGGAATTATGGCTACACCTTC | CASSLAPGNYGYTF